The 12 T cell receptor beta chains given below trace back to one sample, sequenced in a study of identical twins. MiXCR was run by TCRdb on the 5' RACE reads, yielding one entry per CDR3 protein. The sample records about 890,000 distinct CDR3 sequences, around an eighth being singletons. These data also formed part of another study, on yellow fever vaccine responses in identical twins.

Sequenced: PBMCs. The receptors here all came from a woman between 18 and 29 years old in good health.

This clonotype was counted a few times. The V call is TRBV6-1, the J call TRBJ2-3; TRBD2 matches 8 bases. CDR1 is MNHNS and CDR2 is SASEGT in the germline V gene. The CDR3 runs 14 residues. The V segment lost 6 bases and the J segment 4 bases; nucleotides outside the gene matches: 6. Here the CDR3 reads CASRNGGAPDTQYF. As DNA, the CDR3 is TGTGCCAGCAGGAACGGGGGGGCCCCAGATACGCAGTATTTT.

The CDR3, as DNA: TGTGCCAGCAGGCGGACAGGTTCGAATGAGCAGTTCTTC. Its translation: CASRRTGSNEQFF. The chain carries TRBV14 and TRBJ2-1; 7 nucleotides agree with TRBD1. The CDR3 extends over 13 amino acids. Trimming cost V 6 bases and J 7 bases; bases outside gene matches: 6. CDR1 and CDR2 (germline): SGHDN, FVKESK. Filled out from reference TRBV14 and TRBJ2-1, the complete variable domain reads EAGVTQFPSHSVIEKGQTVTLRCDPISGHDNLYWYRRVMGKEIKFLLHFVKESKQDESGMPNNRFLAERTGGTYSTLKVQPAELEDSGVYFCASRRTGSNEQFFGPGTRLTVL.

This clonotype was counted many times. The rearrangement uses TRBV10-3 and TRBJ1-4, with unresolved D. Germline CDR1 is ENHRY and CDR2 is SYGVKD. The CDR3 spans 12 residues. V was cut by 2 bases and J by 7 bases, with 5 bases left in between. The CDR3 coding sequence is TGTGCCATCAGTGAGCTGGGTGAAAAACTGTTTTTT. Translated, it gives CAISELGEKLFF.

The chain carries TRBV19 and TRBJ2-3, with TRBD2 as a possible D gene (6 bases). This CDR3 has 16 amino acids. Germline values: CDR1 LNHDA, CDR2 SQIVND (reference sequence). V was trimmed by 7 bases and J by 2 bases, leaving 19 bases between them. CDR3 nucleotide sequence: TGTGCCAGTACCACTGGGGGACTCCAGAACACAGATACGCAGTATTTT. This gives the protein CASTTGGLQNTDTQYF.

This clonotype has more than one count but fewer than ten. This sequence joins TRBV7-8 and TRBJ1-1; D may be TRBD1 (6 bases). The V and J ends lost 1 base and 5 bases respectively, with 11 bases between them. The CDR3 has 14 residues. The germline CDR1 and CDR2 sequences are SGHVS and FQNEAQ. As DNA, the CDR3 is TGTGCCAGCAGCTTAGGAGGGGGGGAAACTGAAGCTTTCTTT. Translation: CASSLGGGETEAFF.

This clonotype was detected ten times or more. This chain joins TRBV6-6 and TRBJ1-2; D is unresolved. The CDR3 consists of 13 residues. Germline V gene data show CDR1 as MNHNY and CDR2 as SVGAGI (reference sequence). Trimming took off 3 bases at V and 5 bases at J, with 10 bases between the two ends. The CDR3 DNA is TGTGCCAGCAGTTATGGCAGTGGTTATGGCTACACCTTC. Protein sequence: CASSYGSGYGYTF.

This clonotype was detected a few times. This clone may be a read error of a much larger clone one base away. The V call is TRBV2, the J call TRBJ1-1; D uncertain. CDR3 length: 12 amino acids. Trimming took 3 bases from V and 4 from J, leaving 6 bases between them. Germline V gene sequence: CDR1 SNHLY, CDR2 FYNNEI. CDR3 sequence reads: CASSDRSTEAFF. The CDR3 DNA follows: TGTGCCAGCAGTGACAGGAGCACTGAAGCTTTCTTT.

This clonotype was seen ten or more times. The chain carries TRBV12-3 or TRBV12-4 and TRBJ1-1, with D possibly TRBD1 on 5 matching bases. The V end was cut by 3 bases, the J end by 3 bases, with 17 bases between. The CDR3 sequence is 16 residues long. In DNA form, the CDR3 reads TGTGCCAGCAGTTTTGGGACCCGGTGGGGCGACACTGAAGCTTTCTTT. This gives the protein CASSFGTRWGDTEAFF.

The chain joins TRBV5-1 to TRBJ2-1, with D possibly called TRBD1 or TRBD2 (5 bases each). This CDR3 has 15 residues. The germline V gene has CDR1 SGHRS and CDR2 YFSETQ. Trimming took off 1 base at V and 6 bases at J, with 14 bases between the two ends. CDR3 bases: TGCGCCAGCAGCTTGTGGTCCGGGACCAGCAATGAGCAGTTCTTC. Protein product: CASSLWSGTSNEQFF.

This clonotype appeared many times. This rearrangement joins TRBV3-1 to TRBJ2-1, with TRBD2 matching over 7 bases. From germline, CDR1 is LGHDT and CDR2 YNNKEL (reference sequence). V was pared by 3 bases and J by 7 bases, with 12 bases of the junction left unmatched. The length of the CDR3 is 16 residues. The CDR3 sequence is CASSQELAGILNEQFF. CDR3 coding DNA: TGTGCCAGCAGCCAGGAATTAGCGGGTATTCTGAATGAGCAGTTCTTC.

This clonotype was detected many times. J is TRBJ2-7 and V is TRBV4-2, with 11 bases that match TRBD2. The CDR3 is made up of 17 amino acids. Germline V gives CDR1 LGHNA, CDR2 YNFKEQ. V shed 1 base, J shed 3 bases, and the junction held 8 bases outside the gene matches. CDR3 sequence reads: CASSQALAGEGLYEQYF. CDR3 DNA: TGTGCCAGCAGCCAAGCACTAGCGGGAGAAGGGCTCTACGAGCAGTACTTC.

This clonotype was counted at least ten times. This chain links TRBV6-2 or TRBV6-3 with TRBJ2-1; the D is unclear. CDR3 length: 17 residues. Germline V gene data show CDR1 as MNHEY and CDR2 as SVGEGT. V lost 5 bases, J lost 3 bases, and 20 bases lay in between. The CDR3 protein is CASSLPSGQFNYNEQFF. Written as DNA, the CDR3 is TGTGCCAGCAGTCTCCCGAGTGGCCAGTTTAACTACAATGAGCAGTTCTTC.